The rows below give T cell receptor beta chains drawn from one sample of a study of shared T cell receptors in the human thymus. Produced via immunoSEQ multiplex PCR; TCRdb's table is partial and in-frame only. The data show hundreds of thousands of clones, with about 87% seen just once and 0.0094% held by the top ten. This sample also belongs to another study, concerning human thymus T cells.

Sequences were obtained from thymocytes. The source is a boy less than two years old with a congenital heart defect. The CDR3 runs from the conserved cysteine through the conserved F or W. Each record gives: V gene, D gene, J gene, clone size, CDR3 DNA, CDR3 protein. D genes are given only for firm matches. Size is omitted from some rows. Given values are once, few, many or a class for expanded clones.

>TRBV11-2|-|TRBJ1-2|-
TGTGCCAGCAGCGTACAGGACCGATATGGCTACACCTTC
CASSVQDRYGYTF
>TRBV5-4|TRBD2|TRBJ2-1|-
TGTGCCAGCAGCGGACTAGCGGGGGGCCTTAACTACAATGAGCAGTTCTTC
CASSGLAGGLNYNEQFF
>TRBV9|TRBD1|TRBJ1-1|-
TGTGCCAGCGGGGGGGACAGGGACACTGAAGCTTTCTTT
CASGGDRDTEAFF
>TRBV28|-|TRBJ1-3|-
TGTGCCAGCAGTTTATATCCCAGGGTAATCCGGCGGGGAAACACCATATATTTT
CASSLYPRVIRRGNTIYF
>TRBV4-1|TRBD2|TRBJ2-7|-
TGCGCCAGCAGCCAAGGTGCCGGGGGGTACGAGCAGTACTTC
CASSQGAGGYEQYF
>TRBV5-5|-|TRBJ2-7|-
TGTGCCAGCAGCTTGAATAGGGAGTGTAGGTACGAGCAGTACTTC
CASSLNRECRYEQYF
>TRBV9|-|TRBJ2-2|-
TGTGCCAGCAGCGTAGGTTTAGGGGAACAATCCACCGGGGAGCTGTTTTTT
CASSVGLGEQSTGELFF
>TRBV27|-|TRBJ1-5|-
TGTGCCAGCAGTTTACGAGGGAGAGGGGGTCAGCCCCAGCATTTT
CASSLRGRGGQPQHF
>TRBV30|-|TRBJ1-2|-
TGTGCCTGGAAACGAACGGGGAGATATGGCTACACCTTC
CAWKRTGRYGYTF
>TRBV27|TRBD1|TRBJ1-1|-
TGTGCCAGCGGACCGGACAGGGAGAACACTGAAGCTTTCTTT
CASGPDRENTEAFF
>TRBV28|TRBD1|TRBJ1-5|once
TGTGCCAGCAGTTTAGTCAGGGGGGATCAGCCCCAGCATTTT
CASSLVRGDQPQHF
>TRBV5-1|-|TRBJ2-7|-
TGCGCCAGCAGCCCCGACAGGAGCTCCTACGAGCAGTACTTC
CASSPDRSSYEQYF
>TRBV5-4|TRBD1|TRBJ1-1|-
TGTGCCAGCAGCGTAGGGCGGGACAGGTGTCGCACTGAAGCTTTCTTT
CASSVGRDRCRTEAFF
>TRBV2|-|TRBJ1-4|-
TGTGCCAGCAGTGAAAAACCCCCTACAACTAATGAAAAACTGTTTTTT
CASSEKPPTTNEKLFF
>TRBV18|-|TRBJ1-2|-
TGTGCCAGCTCACCCGACAGAAGTTCTGGCTACACCTTC
CASSPDRSSGYTF
>TRBV28|TRBD1|TRBJ1-1|-
TGTGCCAGCAGTTTATCCGGGACAGATAACACTGAAGCTTTCTTT
CASSLSGTDNTEAFF
>TRBV2|TRBD1|TRBJ2-1|-
TGTGCCAGCACTCCATTTGTGGGACAGGGTCTTAGAAACTCCTACAATGAGCAGTTCTTC
CASTPFVGQGLRNSYNEQFF
>TRBV7-9|TRBD1|TRBJ1-1|once
TGTGCCAGCAGCTCAGGGACAGGGAACACTGAAGCTTTCTTT
CASSSGTGNTEAFF
>TRBV4-3|TRBD2|TRBJ2-1|-
TGCGCCAGCAGCCAAGTCCGACTAGCGGGAGGTATCCATGAGCAGTTCTTC
CASSQVRLAGGIHEQFF
>TRBV6-4|TRBD2|TRBJ2-1|-
TGTGCCAGCAGCCTAAGTATCCAGACTAGCGGGGGGGACTACAATGAGCAGTTCTTC
CASSLSIQTSGGDYNEQFF
>TRBV4-3|-|TRBJ1-5|-
TGCGCCAGCAGCCAAGATCGGCAGGGGCTACAGCCCCAGCATTTT
CASSQDRQGLQPQHF
>TRBV5-8|TRBD1|TRBJ1-2|-
TGTGCCAGCAGCCCCGGACAGGGTCGCTATGGCTACACCTTC
CASSPGQGRYGYTF
>TRBV4-3|TRBD2|TRBJ2-1|-
TGCGCCAGCAGCCAACCCGGACTAGCGGGAGGCCGGAGCTCCTACAATGAGCAGTTCTTC
CASSQPGLAGGRSSYNEQFF
>TRBV27|TRBD2|TRBJ2-7|-
TGTGCCAGCAGTACCCTCGCGGGGGGGCGTTTTGTCTACGAGCAGTACTTC
CASSTLAGGRFVYEQYF
>TRBV10-3|-|TRBJ2-7|once
TGTGCCATCAGCCTTTCGTTGGGGCCCTACGAGCAGTACTTC
CAISLSLGPYEQYF
>TRBV28|-|TRBJ2-7|-
TGTGCCAGCAGTTGTCCAGGATACGAGCAGTACTTC
CASSCPGYEQYF
>TRBV28|-|TRBJ1-2|-
TGTGCCAGCAGTGCCTGGAGGGAGGGCAGCGCTCATTTC
CASSAWREGSAHF
>TRBV7-2|TRBD1|TRBJ2-3|once
TGTGCCAGCAGCTTAGCGGACAGGCCCAGCACAGATACGCAGTATTTT
CASSLADRPSTDTQYF
>TRBV6-5|-|TRBJ2-7|-
TGTGCCACCAAACGGACAGTTAACTACGAGCAGTACTTC
CATKRTVNYEQYF
>TRBV4-1|TRBD1|TRBJ2-5|-
TGCGCCAGCAGCCAACGGGGAGCACCGGGACAGGGGGTTTCGGAGACCCAGTACTTC
CASSQRGAPGQGVSETQYF
>TRBV4-1|TRBD1|TRBJ2-6|-
TGCGCCAGCAGCCAAACGACAGGGGTTTCTGGGGCCAACGTCCTGACTTTC
CASSQTTGVSGANVLTF
>TRBV29-1|-|TRBJ1-2|-
TGCAGCGTTACAGGGAACTATGGCTACACCTTC
CSVTGNYGYTF
>TRBV28|TRBD1|TRBJ1-6|-
TGTGCCAGCAGTCCGGGACAGGTTCGTGGCTCACCCCTCCACTTT
CASSPGQVRGSPLHF
>TRBV4-3|TRBD2|TRBJ2-3|-
TGCGCCAGCAGCCAAGATTTTTTAGCGGGAGGGCCTCGCACAGATACGCAGTATTTT
CASSQDFLAGGPRTDTQYF
>TRBV5-6|-|TRBJ1-5|-
TGTGCCAGCAGCTTAGGGAGCCACAATCAGCCCCAGCATTTT
CASSLGSHNQPQHF
>TRBV13|TRBD2|TRBJ2-2|-
TGTGCCAGCAGCCCCCCTAGCGGGGAACCCGGGGAGCTGTTTTTT
CASSPPSGEPGELFF
>TRBV6-4|-|TRBJ1-1|once
TGTGCCAGCAGTGACTTTGAAGAGGCTGAAGCTTTCTTT
CASSDFEEAEAFF
>TRBV28|-|TRBJ2-7|once
TGTGCCAGCAGTTTGGGCGGGTCCTCCTACGAGCAGTACTTC
CASSLGGSSYEQYF
>TRBV4-3|TRBD1|TRBJ2-5|-
TGCGCCAGCAGCCAAGAGGGACAGGGGAAAGAGACCCAGTACTTC
CASSQEGQGKETQYF
>TRBV4-3|-|TRBJ2-7|few
TGCGCCAGCAGCCAAGAATTCACGGACTGCTCCTACGAGCAGTACTTC
CASSQEFTDCSYEQYF
>TRBV18|-|TRBJ2-5|-
TGTGCCAGCTCACGATCGAGCCAAGAGACCCAGTACTTC
CASSRSSQETQYF
>TRBV19|-|TRBJ1-5|few
TGTGCCAGTAGTATTTTGGGGGCTAATCAGCCCCAGCATTTT
CASSILGANQPQHF
>TRBV4-3|TRBD1|TRBJ2-7|-
TGCGCCAGCAGCCAAAGATACAGGGGGGCCTCCCACGAGCAGTACTTC
CASSQRYRGASHEQYF
>TRBV7-6|TRBD1|TRBJ2-7|-
TGTGCCAGCAGCTTAGTGGGACAGGGGTACGAGCAGTACTTC
CASSLVGQGYEQYF
>TRBV4-3|TRBD1|TRBJ2-3|-
TGCGCCAGCAGCCAAGAAGACAGGGGTGTAGGATCGGGCACAGATACGCAGTATTTT
CASSQEDRGVGSGTDTQYF
>TRBV30|TRBD1|TRBJ1-1|-
TGTGCCGGACAGGCGAACACTGAAGCTTTCTTT
CAGQANTEAFF
>TRBV4-1|-|TRBJ1-1|-
TGCGCCAGCAGCCTCAGCACTGAAGCTTTCTTT
CASSLSTEAFF
>TRBV5-1|-|TRBJ1-1|-
TGCGCCAGCAGCTTAGGGGTGAACACTGAAGCTTTCTTT
CASSLGVNTEAFF
>TRBV25-1|-|TRBJ1-4|-
TGTGCCAGCAGTCTACAGCTTAATGAAAAACTGTTTTTT
CASSLQLNEKLFF
>TRBV27|TRBD1|TRBJ1-5|-
TGTGCCAGCAGTTTTGGGACAGGGGGCAGAAAACAGCCCCAGCATTTT
CASSFGTGGRKQPQHF
>TRBV19|-|TRBJ2-3|-
TGTGCCAGTAGTATAGGACAGGGAGGAAGGACAGATACGCAGTATTTT
CASSIGQGGRTDTQYF